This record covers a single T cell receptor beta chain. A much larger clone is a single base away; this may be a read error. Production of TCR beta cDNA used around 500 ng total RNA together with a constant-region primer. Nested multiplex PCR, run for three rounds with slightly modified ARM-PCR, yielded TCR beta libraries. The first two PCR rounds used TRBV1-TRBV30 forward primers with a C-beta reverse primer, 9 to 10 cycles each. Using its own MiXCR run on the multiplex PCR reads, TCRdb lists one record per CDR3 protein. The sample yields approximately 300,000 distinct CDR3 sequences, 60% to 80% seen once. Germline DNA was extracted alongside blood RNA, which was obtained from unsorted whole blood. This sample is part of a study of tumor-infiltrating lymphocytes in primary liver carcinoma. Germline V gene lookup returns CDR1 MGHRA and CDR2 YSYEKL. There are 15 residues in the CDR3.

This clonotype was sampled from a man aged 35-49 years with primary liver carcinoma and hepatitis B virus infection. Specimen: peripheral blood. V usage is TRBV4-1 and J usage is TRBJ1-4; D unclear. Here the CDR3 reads CASSQEAARNEKLYF. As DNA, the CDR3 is TGCGCCAGCAGCCAAGAGGCGGCGAGGAATGAAAAACTGTATTTT.